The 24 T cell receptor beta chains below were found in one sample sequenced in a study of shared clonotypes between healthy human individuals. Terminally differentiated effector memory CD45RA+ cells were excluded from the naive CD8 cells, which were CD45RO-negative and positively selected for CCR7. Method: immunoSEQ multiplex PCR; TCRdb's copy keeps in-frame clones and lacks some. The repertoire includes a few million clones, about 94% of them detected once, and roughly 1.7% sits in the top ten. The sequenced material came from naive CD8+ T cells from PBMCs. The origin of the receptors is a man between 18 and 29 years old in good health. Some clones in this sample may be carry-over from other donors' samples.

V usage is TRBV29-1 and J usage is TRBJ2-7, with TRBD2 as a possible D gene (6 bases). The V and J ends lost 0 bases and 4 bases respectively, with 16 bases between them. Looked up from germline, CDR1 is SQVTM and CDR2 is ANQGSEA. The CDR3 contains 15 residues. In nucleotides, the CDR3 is TGCAGCGTTGAAGAAGCCAGCGGGCCCCCATACGAGCAGTACTTC. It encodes CSVEEASGPPYEQYF.

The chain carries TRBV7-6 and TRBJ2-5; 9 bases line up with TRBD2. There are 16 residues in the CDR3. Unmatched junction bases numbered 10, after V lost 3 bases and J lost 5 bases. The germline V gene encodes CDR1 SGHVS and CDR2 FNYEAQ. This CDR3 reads CASSFRREGRGETQYF. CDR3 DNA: TGTGCCAGCAGCTTTCGGCGGGAGGGCCGGGGGGAGACCCAGTACTTC.

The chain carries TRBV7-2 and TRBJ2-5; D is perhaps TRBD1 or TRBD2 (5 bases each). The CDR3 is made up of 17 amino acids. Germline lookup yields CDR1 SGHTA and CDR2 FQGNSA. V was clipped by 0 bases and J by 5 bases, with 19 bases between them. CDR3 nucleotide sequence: TGTGCCAGCAGCTTAGCCGGGGCGGGTTCCCCCGGGGAGACCCAGTACTTC. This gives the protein CASSLAGAGSPGETQYF.

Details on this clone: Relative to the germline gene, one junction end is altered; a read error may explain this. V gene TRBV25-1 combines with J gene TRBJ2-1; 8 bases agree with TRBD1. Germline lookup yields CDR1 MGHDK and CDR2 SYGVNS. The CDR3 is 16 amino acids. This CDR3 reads CAGSDPDRVGVHEQFF. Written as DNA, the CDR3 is TGTGCCGGCAGTGACCCGGACAGGGTCGGGGTCCATGAGCAGTTCTTC.

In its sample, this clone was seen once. The CDR3 reads CASREYYSNQPQHF. The CDR3, as DNA: TGTGCCAGCAGGGAATATTATAGCAATCAGCCCCAGCATTTT. This chain uses TRBV28 with TRBJ1-5; D ambiguous. CDR3 length equals 14 residues. V lost 6 bases and J 0 bases, leaving 9 bases between the germline ends. Germline assignment: CDR1 MDHEN and CDR2 SYDVKM.

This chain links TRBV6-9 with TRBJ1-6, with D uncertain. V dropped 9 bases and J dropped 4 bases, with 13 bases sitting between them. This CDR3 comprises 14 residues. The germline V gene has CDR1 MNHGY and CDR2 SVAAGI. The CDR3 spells CARTDGRYNSPLHF. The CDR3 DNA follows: TGTGCCAGGACGGACGGCCGATATAATTCACCCCTCCACTTT.

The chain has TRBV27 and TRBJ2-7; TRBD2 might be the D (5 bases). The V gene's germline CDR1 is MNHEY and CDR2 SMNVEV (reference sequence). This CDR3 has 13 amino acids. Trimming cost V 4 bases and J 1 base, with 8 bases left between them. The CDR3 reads CASSSLASYEQYF. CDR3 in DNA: TGTGCCAGCAGTTCGCTAGCTTCCTACGAGCAGTACTTC.

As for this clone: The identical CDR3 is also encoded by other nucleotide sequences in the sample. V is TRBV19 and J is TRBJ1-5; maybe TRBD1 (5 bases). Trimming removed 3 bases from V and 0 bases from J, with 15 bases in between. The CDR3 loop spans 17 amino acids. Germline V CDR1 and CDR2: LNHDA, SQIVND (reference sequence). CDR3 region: CASSIGTVYYSNQPQHF. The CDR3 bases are TGTGCCAGTAGTATTGGGACGGTTTACTATAGCAATCAGCCCCAGCATTTT. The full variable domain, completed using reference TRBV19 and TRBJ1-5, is DGGITQSPKYLFRKEGQNVTLSCEQNLNHDAMYWYRQDPGQGLRLIYYSQIVNDFQKGDIAEGYSVSREKKESFPLTVTSAQKNPTAFYLCASSIGTVYYSNQPQHFGDGTRLSIL.

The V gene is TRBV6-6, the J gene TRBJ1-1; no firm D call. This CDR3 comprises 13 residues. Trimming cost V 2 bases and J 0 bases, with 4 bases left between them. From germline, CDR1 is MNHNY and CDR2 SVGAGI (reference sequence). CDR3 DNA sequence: TGTGCCAGCAGTTACGAAATGAACACTGAAGCTTTCTTT. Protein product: CASSYEMNTEAFF.

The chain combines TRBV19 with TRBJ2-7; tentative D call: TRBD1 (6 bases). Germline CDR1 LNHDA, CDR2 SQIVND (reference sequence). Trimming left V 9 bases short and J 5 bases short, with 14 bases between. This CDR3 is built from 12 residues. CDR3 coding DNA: TGTGCCAGCCTTGGACAGTCGGACGAGCAGTACTTC. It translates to CASLGQSDEQYF.

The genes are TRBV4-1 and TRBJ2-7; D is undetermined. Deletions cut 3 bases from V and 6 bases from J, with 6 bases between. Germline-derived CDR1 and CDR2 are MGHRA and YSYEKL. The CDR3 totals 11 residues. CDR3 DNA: TGCGCCAGCAGCCAGCTAACCGAGCAGTACTTC. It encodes CASSQLTEQYF.

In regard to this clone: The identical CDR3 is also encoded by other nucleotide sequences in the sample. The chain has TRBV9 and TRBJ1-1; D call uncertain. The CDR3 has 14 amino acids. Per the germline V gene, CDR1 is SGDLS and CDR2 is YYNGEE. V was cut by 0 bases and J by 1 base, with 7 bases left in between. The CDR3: CASSVEGGNTEAFF. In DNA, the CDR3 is TGTGCCAGCAGCGTAGAAGGCGGGAACACTGAAGCTTTCTTT. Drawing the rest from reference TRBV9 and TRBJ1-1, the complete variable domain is DSGVTQTPKHLITATGQRVTLRCSPRSGDLSVYWYQQSLDQGLQFLIQYYNGEERAKGNILERFSAQQFPDLHSELNLSSLELGDSALYFCASSVEGGNTEAFFGQGTRLTVV.

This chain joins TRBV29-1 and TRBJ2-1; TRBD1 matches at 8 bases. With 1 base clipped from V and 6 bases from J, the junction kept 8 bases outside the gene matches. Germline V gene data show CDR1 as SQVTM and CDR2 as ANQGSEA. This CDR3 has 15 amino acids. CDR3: CSVEGGTGGRNEQFF. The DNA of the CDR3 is TGCAGCGTTGAAGGTGGAACAGGGGGACGCAATGAGCAGTTCTTC.

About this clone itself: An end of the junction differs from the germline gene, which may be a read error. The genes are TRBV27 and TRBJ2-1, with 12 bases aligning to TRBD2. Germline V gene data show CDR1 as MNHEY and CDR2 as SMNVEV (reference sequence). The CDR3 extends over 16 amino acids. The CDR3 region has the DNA TGTGCCAGCAGGAACCTAGCGGGAGGGTTCTACGATGAGCAGTTCTTC. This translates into CASRNLAGGFYDEQFF.

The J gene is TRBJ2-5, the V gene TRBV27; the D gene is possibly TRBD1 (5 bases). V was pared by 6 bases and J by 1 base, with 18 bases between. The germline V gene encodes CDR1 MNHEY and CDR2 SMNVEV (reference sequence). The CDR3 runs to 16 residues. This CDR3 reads CASSELKGLGQETQYF. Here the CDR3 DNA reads TGTGCCAGCAGCGAATTAAAGGGGCTGGGCCAAGAGACCCAGTACTTC.

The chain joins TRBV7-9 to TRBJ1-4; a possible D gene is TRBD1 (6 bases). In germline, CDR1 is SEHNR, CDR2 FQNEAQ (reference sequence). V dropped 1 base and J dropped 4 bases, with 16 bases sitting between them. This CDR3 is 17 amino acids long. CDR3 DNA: TGTGCCAGCAGCTTAGAGGGCTTCGGGGGCCATAATGAAAAACTGTTTTTT. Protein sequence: CASSLEGFGGHNEKLFF.

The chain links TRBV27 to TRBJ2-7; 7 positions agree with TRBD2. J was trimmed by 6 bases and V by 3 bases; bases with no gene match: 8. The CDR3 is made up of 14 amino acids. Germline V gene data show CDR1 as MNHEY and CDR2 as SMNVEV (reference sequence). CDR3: CASSLWEGSGEQYF. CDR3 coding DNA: TGTGCCAGCAGTTTGTGGGAGGGCTCGGGCGAGCAGTACTTC.

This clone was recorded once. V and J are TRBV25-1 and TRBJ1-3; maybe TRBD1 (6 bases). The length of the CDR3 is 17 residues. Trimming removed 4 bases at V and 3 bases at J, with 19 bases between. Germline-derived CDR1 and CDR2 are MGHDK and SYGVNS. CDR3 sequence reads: CASSGRDTRTYGNTIYF. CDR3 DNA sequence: TGTGCCAGCAGTGGCCGGGACACGCGAACCTATGGAAACACCATATATTTT.

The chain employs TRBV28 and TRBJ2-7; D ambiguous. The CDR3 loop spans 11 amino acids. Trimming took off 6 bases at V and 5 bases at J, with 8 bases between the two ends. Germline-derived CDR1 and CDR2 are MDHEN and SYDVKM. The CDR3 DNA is TGTGCCAGCAGATCCTCGAACGAGCAGTACTTC. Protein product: CASRSSNEQYF.

Here the CDR3 DNA reads TGCAGCGTTGTCGGCTCGTCAGGGGAGCATGAGTATGGCTACACCTTC. This translates into CSVVGSSGEHEYGYTF. This chain uses TRBV29-1 with TRBJ1-2, with a possible D match to TRBD1 (6 bases). The CDR3 covers 16 residues. Looked up from germline, CDR1 is SQVTM and CDR2 is ANQGSEA. Trimming took 4 bases from V and 5 from J, leaving 23 bases between them. The complete variable domain, with remaining parts taken from reference TRBV29-1 and TRBJ1-2, reads SAVISQKPSRDICQRGTSLTIQCQVDSQVTMMFWYRQQPGQSLTLIATANQGSEATYESGFVIDKFPISRPNLTFSTLTVSNMSPEDSSIYLCSVVGSSGEHEYGYTFGSGTRLTVV.

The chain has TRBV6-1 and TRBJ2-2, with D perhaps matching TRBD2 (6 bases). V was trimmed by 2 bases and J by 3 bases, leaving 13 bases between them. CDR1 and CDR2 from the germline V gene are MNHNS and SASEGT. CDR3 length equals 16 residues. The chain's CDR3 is CASSEKSWGDTGELFF. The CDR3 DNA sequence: TGTGCCAGCAGTGAAAAGTCTTGGGGGGACACCGGGGAGCTGTTTTTT.

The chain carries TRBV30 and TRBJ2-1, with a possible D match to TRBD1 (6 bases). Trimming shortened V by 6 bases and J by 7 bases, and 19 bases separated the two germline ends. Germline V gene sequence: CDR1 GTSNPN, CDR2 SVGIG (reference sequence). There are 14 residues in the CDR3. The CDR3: CACGPTAGVNEQFF. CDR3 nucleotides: TGTGCCTGCGGACCAACCGCAGGGGTGAATGAGCAGTTCTTC.

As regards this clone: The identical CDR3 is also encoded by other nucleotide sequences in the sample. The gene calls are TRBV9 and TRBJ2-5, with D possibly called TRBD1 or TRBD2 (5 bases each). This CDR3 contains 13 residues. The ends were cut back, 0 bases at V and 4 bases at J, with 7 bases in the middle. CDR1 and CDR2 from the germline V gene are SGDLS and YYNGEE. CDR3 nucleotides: TGTGCCAGCAGCGTAGGGGGGTTAGAGACCCAGTACTTC. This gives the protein CASSVGGLETQYF.

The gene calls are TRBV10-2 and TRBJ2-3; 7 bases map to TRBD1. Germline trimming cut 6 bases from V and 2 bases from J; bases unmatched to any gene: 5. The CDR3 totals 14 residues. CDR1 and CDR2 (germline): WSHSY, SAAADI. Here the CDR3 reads CASRATGDTDTQYF. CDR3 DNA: TGCGCCAGCAGGGCAACAGGGGACACAGATACGCAGTATTTT.